The rows below give T cell receptor beta chains drawn from one sample of a study of breast tumors, draining lymph nodes, adjacent tissues. Via MiXCR, TCRdb re-called the multiplex PCR reads, giving one row per CDR3 protein. The sample lists approximately 100,000 distinct CDR3 sequences, approximately 22% occurring once. The sequenced sample was axillary lymph node tissue. The receptors here all came from a female donor with breast cancer. Some clones in this sample may be carry-over from other donors' samples. Both conserved end residues are part of each CDR3. The D gene is left open where the match is weak. Clone size is not always given. Where it is, it says once, few, many or a class for expanded clones.

abundance,v_gene,d_gene,j_gene,CDR3aa,CDR3nt
NA,TRBV4-2,NA,TRBJ2-3,CASSKGDRRDTQYF,TGTGCCAGCAGCAAGGGGGACCGCAGGGATACGCAGTATTTT
NA,TRBV7-9,TRBD1,TRBJ1-2,CASSWGTVANYGYTF,TGTGCCAGCAGCTGGGGGACAGTAGCTAACTATGGCTACACCTTC
many,TRBV4-1,NA,TRBJ1-2,CASSQSWQVISGYTF,TGCGCCAGCAGCCAATCATGGCAGGTGATTAGTGGCTACACCTTC
many,TRBV12-3/TRBV12-4,TRBD2,TRBJ2-5,CASASGSETQYF,TGTGCCAGCGCTAGCGGGTCAGAGACCCAGTACTTC
NA,TRBV7-9,TRBD1,TRBJ1-1,CASSFPGGTEAFF,TGTGCCAGCAGCTTCCCAGGGGGGACTGAAGCTTTCTTT
NA,TRBV6-1,NA,TRBJ2-5,CASSGQEGETQYF,TGTGCCAGCAGTGGACAGGAGGGGGAGACCCAGTACTTC
many,TRBV30,NA,TRBJ2-7,CAWSNHLWEQYF,TGTGCCTGGAGTAACCACCTTTGGGAGCAGTACTTC
many,TRBV20-1,NA,TRBJ1-2,CSASSVPYGYTF,TGCAGTGCTAGTTCAGTTCCCTATGGCTACACCTTC
once,TRBV5-1,NA,TRBJ1-1,CASSIGGGDSEAFF,TGCGCCAGCAGTATTGGGGGGGGCGACAGCGAAGCTTTCTTT
few,TRBV18,NA,TRBJ2-7,CASSPTQRGTEQYF,TGTGCCAGCTCACCAACTCAACGGGGGACCGAGCAGTACTTC
many,TRBV18,TRBD1,TRBJ2-7,CASSRDRGAEQYF,TGTGCCAGCTCCAGGGACAGGGGTGCCGAGCAGTACTTC
NA,TRBV18,NA,TRBJ2-5,CASSPGIWETQYF,TGTGCCAGCTCCCCCGGGATTTGGGAGACCCAGTACTTC
many,TRBV28,NA,TRBJ1-3,CASSLDPRSGNTIYF,TGTGCCAGCAGTTTGGACCCACGCTCTGGAAACACCATATATTTT
many,TRBV15,NA,TRBJ2-3,CATSLGVLTDTQYF,TGTGCCACCAGCTTAGGGGTTCTCACAGATACGCAGTATTTT
many,TRBV6-4,TRBD1,TRBJ1-5,CASSDSIRQGPQPQHF,TGTGCCAGCAGTGACTCGATTCGACAGGGACCTCAGCCCCAGCATTTT
many,TRBV4-1,NA,TRBJ1-4,CASSQDIINGNEKLFF,TGCGCCAGCAGCCAAGACATTATTAACGGTAATGAAAAACTGTTTTTT
NA,TRBV2,NA,TRBJ2-7,CASTVQEGLRYERYF,TGTGCCAGCACCGTTCAAGAGGGGTTGAGGTACGAGCGGTACTTC
many,TRBV4-1,NA,TRBJ2-1,CASSQVGVNEQFF,TGCGCCAGCAGCCAAGTGGGGGTCAATGAGCAGTTCTTC
NA,TRBV14,NA,TRBJ1-1,CASSLNRKGSAFF,TGTGCCAGCAGTCTCAACAGGAAAGGATCGGCTTTCTTT
many,TRBV30,NA,TRBJ2-7,CAWSVQTNEQYF,TGTGCCTGGAGTGTCCAGACTAACGAGCAGTACTTC